These 31 T cell receptor beta chains came from one sample sequenced in a study of shared clonotypes between healthy human individuals. Naive CD8 cells lacked CD45RO, underwent positive selection for CCR7 and left out terminally differentiated effector memory CD45RA+ cells. Assay: immunoSEQ multiplex PCR; the TCRdb copy retains only in-frame clones and omits some. The sample shows millions of clones, approximately 94% of them seen only once. Source material: naive CD8+ T cells sorted from blood. All receptors come from a man between 18 and 35 years old in good health.

This clone appeared a few times. A read error may explain this, as a much larger clone is one base away. In the same sample, other DNA sequences code for this CDR3. This chain uses TRBV7-9 with TRBJ2-3; D uncertain. Germline V gene lookup returns CDR1 SEHNR and CDR2 FQNEAQ (reference sequence). This CDR3 region has 12 residues. V was shortened by 1 base and J by 4 bases, with 3 bases between the two germline ends. CDR3 sequence reads: CASSLEPDTQYF. As DNA, the CDR3 is TGTGCCAGCAGCTTAGAGCCAGATACGCAGTATTTT.

This chain's CDR3 is CASSQQLGGAGSYEQYF. CDR3 nucleotides: TGCGCCAGCAGCCAGCAACTCGGGGGGGCTGGCTCCTACGAGCAGTACTTC. This chain uses TRBV4-1 with TRBJ2-7; TRBD2 matches at 8 bases. Germline trimming cut 3 bases from V and 0 bases from J; bases unmatched to any gene: 10. The CDR3 is 17 residues long. CDR1 is MGHRA, CDR2 YSYEKL, per germline.

Regarding this clone: The sample carries other DNA sequences with the same CDR3. The rearrangement links TRBV9 to TRBJ2-7; TRBD2 matches 8 bases. This CDR3 comprises 14 residues. V was pared by 0 bases and J by 4 bases, with 3 bases of the junction left unmatched. CDR1 is SGDLS, CDR2 YYNGEE, per germline. CDR3 residues: CASSVGLAGYEQYF. The CDR3 bases are TGTGCCAGCAGCGTAGGCCTAGCGGGTTACGAGCAGTACTTC.

V usage is TRBV9 and J usage is TRBJ1-4; D is unresolved. This CDR3 region has 14 residues. V was shortened by 4 bases and J by 8 bases, with 15 bases between the two germline ends. Germline-derived CDR1 and CDR2 are SGDLS and YYNGEE. CDR3 DNA sequence: TGTGCCAGCAGCCCGCTCCGATCAGAAGAAAAACTGTTTTTT. Its protein product is CASSPLRSEEKLFF.

This clone appeared once. This chain links TRBV2 with TRBJ2-3, with D maybe TRBD2 (5 bases). Trimming shortened V by 8 bases and J by 4 bases, and 10 bases separated the two germline ends. Per germline, CDR1 SNHLY and CDR2 FYNNEI. This CDR3 spans 12 amino acids. CDR3 DNA: TGTGCCAGCCTTGTCGGGGCAGATACGCAGTATTTT. Translated: CASLVGADTQYF. The full variable domain, in which reference TRBV2 and TRBJ2-3 provide the parts outside the CDR3, is EPEVTQTPSHQVTQMGQEVILRCVPISNHLYFYWYRQILGQKVEFLVSFYNNEISEKSEIFDDQFSVERPDGSNFTLKIRSTKLEDSAMYFCASLVGADTQYFGPGTRLTVL.

This chain's CDR3 is CASSPSTGAPYNEQFF. As DNA, the CDR3 is TGCGCCAGCAGCCCCTCAACGGGGGCCCCCTACAATGAGCAGTTCTTC. The V gene is TRBV4-1, the J gene TRBJ2-1; tentatively, D is TRBD1 or TRBD2 (6 bases each). The CDR3 is made up of 16 amino acids. Per the germline V gene, CDR1 is MGHRA and CDR2 is YSYEKL. The ends were cut back, 4 bases at V and 2 bases at J, with 15 bases in the middle.

This rearrangement joins TRBV27 to TRBJ2-7; 8 bases map to TRBD1. Germline CDR1 reads MNHEY; CDR2 reads SMNVEV (reference sequence). The CDR3 totals 15 residues. With 3 bases clipped from V and 0 bases from J, the junction kept 4 bases outside the gene matches. CDR3 coding DNA: TGTGCCAGCAGTTTTGAGGGACAGGCCTCCTACGAGCAGTACTTC. This encodes CASSFEGQASYEQYF.

The genes are TRBV6-5 and TRBJ1-5; TRBD1 might be the D (5 bases). This CDR3 region has 15 residues. Germline loops: CDR1 MNHEY, CDR2 SVGAGI. V was shortened by 5 bases and J by 0 bases, with 11 bases between the two germline ends. The CDR3 is CASSAGLYSNQPQHF. CDR3 bases: TGTGCCAGCAGTGCGGGACTTTATAGCAATCAGCCCCAGCATTTT.

The chain couples TRBV9 to TRBJ2-2; unclear D gene. Trimming shortened V by 4 bases and J by 6 bases, and 10 bases separated the two germline ends. The CDR3 is made up of 13 amino acids. In germline, CDR1 is SGDLS, CDR2 YYNGEE. The CDR3 nucleotides read TGTGCCAGCAGCTTCAGTTCGGCCGGGGAGCTGTTTTTT. Amino acid sequence: CASSFSSAGELFF. Variable domain in full (rest from reference TRBV9 and TRBJ2-2): DSGVTQTPKHLITATGQRVTLRCSPRSGDLSVYWYQQSLDQGLQFLIQYYNGEERAKGNILERFSAQQFPDLHSELNLSSLELGDSALYFCASSFSSAGELFFGEGSRLTVL.

The chain is built from TRBV9 and TRBJ2-3, with 9 bases matching TRBD2. CDR3 size: 15 residues. J gave up 6 bases and V 0 bases, and 5 bases lay outside the gene matches. Germline V gene data show CDR1 as SGDLS and CDR2 as YYNGEE. The CDR3 nucleotides are TGTGCCAGCAGCGTAGTTTCACTAGCGGGCGATACGCAGTATTTT. Protein product: CASSVVSLAGDTQYF. Based on the CDR3 plus reference TRBV9 and TRBJ2-3, the full variable domain is DSGVTQTPKHLITATGQRVTLRCSPRSGDLSVYWYQQSLDQGLQFLIQYYNGEERAKGNILERFSAQQFPDLHSELNLSSLELGDSALYFCASSVVSLAGDTQYFGPGTRLTVL.

This clone appeared once. The gene calls are TRBV11-2 and TRBJ1-1, with D uncertain. This CDR3 region has 15 residues. V lost 4 bases to trimming and J lost 4 bases, with 16 bases between them. Germline V CDR1 and CDR2: SGHAT, FQNNGV. In DNA, the CDR3 is TGTGCCAGCAGCTCATTCCTCGGACCTGGCACTGAAGCTTTCTTT. It encodes CASSSFLGPGTEAFF.

This chain links TRBV11-2 with TRBJ2-2, with 7 bases identical to TRBD1. V lost 1 base to trimming and J lost 0 bases; unmatched junction nucleotides: 5. This CDR3 is 17 amino acids long. Germline loops: CDR1 SGHAT, CDR2 FQNNGV. The CDR3 here is CASSLGDSYTNTGELFF. DNA of the CDR3: TGTGCCAGCAGCTTAGGGGACAGCTATACGAACACCGGGGAGCTGTTTTTT.

The chain carries TRBV4-3 and TRBJ2-1; tentative D call: TRBD2 (5 bases). The CDR3 consists of 15 residues. V gave up 1 base and J gave up 3 bases, with 10 bases separating them. Per germline, CDR1 LGHNA and CDR2 YSLEER. The CDR3 DNA is TGCGCCAGCAGCCAAGCGGGATTGTTCTACAATGAGCAGTTCTTC. Translating it yields CASSQAGLFYNEQFF.

The chain links TRBV30 to TRBJ2-3, with D maybe TRBD1 (6 bases). The CDR3 is 14 residues long. Germline V gene lookup returns CDR1 GTSNPN and CDR2 SVGIG (reference sequence). Trimming left V 4 bases short and J 2 bases short, with 13 bases between. The CDR3 protein is CAWIPGVLTDTQYF. For the CDR3, the DNA is TGTGCCTGGATCCCAGGGGTCCTCACAGATACGCAGTATTTT. The full variable domain, with the rest looked up from reference TRBV30 and TRBJ2-3, is SQTIHQWPATLVQPVGSPLSLECTVEGTSNPNLYWYRQAAGRGLQLLFYSVGIGQISSEVPQNLSASRPQDRQFILSSKKLLLSDSGFYLCAWIPGVLTDTQYFGPGTRLTVL.

V gene TRBV10-3 combines with J gene TRBJ2-7; D is unresolved. The V end lost 0 bases, the J end lost 5 bases, and 11 bases lay between the germline ends. CDR1 is ENHRY and CDR2 is SYGVKD in the germline V gene. The CDR3 sequence is 14 residues long. DNA of the CDR3: TGTGCCATCAGTGAGTCACCCCGAACGCACGAGCAGTACTTC. It is translated as CAISESPRTHEQYF.

The V and J genes are TRBV4-1 and TRBJ2-1, with TRBD2 matching over 12 bases. The trim removed 3 bases at V and 3 bases at J, leaving 6 bases unmatched. CDR3 length: 17 residues. CDR1 is MGHRA, CDR2 YSYEKL, per germline. In DNA, the CDR3 is TGCGCCAGCAGCCATTCCCCGACTAGCGGGAGCTACAATGAGCAGTTCTTC. Protein: CASSHSPTSGSYNEQFF.

V usage is TRBV2 and J usage is TRBJ1-5; 7 bases fit TRBD1. The CDR3 extends over 14 amino acids. Looked up from germline, CDR1 is SNHLY and CDR2 is FYNNEI. The V gene end was trimmed by 4 bases and the J gene end by 5 bases; junction bases not matched to a gene: 5. CDR3 amino acids: CASSVGGSYQPQHF. For the CDR3, the DNA is TGTGCCAGCAGTGTAGGGGGCTCGTATCAGCCCCAGCATTTT.

The chain couples TRBV7-2 to TRBJ2-7; D gene ambiguous. Trimming left V 1 base short and J 1 base short, with 11 bases between. CDR3 length: 15 amino acids. CDR1 is SGHTA, CDR2 FQGNSA, per germline. This CDR3 reads CASSLVVGLSYEQYF. CDR3 nucleotide sequence: TGTGCCAGCAGCTTAGTAGTGGGTTTATCCTACGAGCAGTACTTC.

The chain combines TRBV9 with TRBJ2-1; TRBD2 is a possible D gene (6 bases). Germline loops: CDR1 SGDLS, CDR2 YYNGEE. V lost 2 bases, J lost 8 bases, and 14 bases lay in between. The CDR3 consists of 14 residues. The CDR3 DNA sequence: TGTGCCAGCAGCGTGGAGCCCCCGGGGGATGAGCAGTTCTTC. This encodes CASSVEPPGDEQFF.

This chain uses TRBV4-1 with TRBJ2-1; 7 bases agree with TRBD2. The CDR3 runs 16 residues. The germline V gene encodes CDR1 MGHRA and CDR2 YSYEKL. Trimming cost V 5 bases and J 5 bases; bases outside gene matches: 12. As DNA, the CDR3 is TGCGCCAGCAGCATCCATCTAACGGGGGGAAACAATGAGCAGTTCTTC. Protein: CASSIHLTGGNNEQFF.

This clone was detected only once. V and J are TRBV7-9 and TRBJ2-5, with D perhaps TRBD2 (5 bases). Germline V lookup: CDR1 SEHNR, CDR2 FQNEAQ (reference sequence). V dropped 3 bases and J dropped 5 bases, with 13 bases sitting between them. This CDR3 has 14 residues. The CDR3 DNA is TGTGCCAGCAGCTTTTCAGAGGGCGTCGAGACCCAGTACTTC. Protein sequence: CASSFSEGVETQYF. The variable domain in full, completed from reference TRBV7-9 and TRBJ2-5, reads DTGVSQNPRHKITKRGQNVTFRCDPISEHNRLYWYRQTLGQGPEFLTYFQNEAQLEKSRLLSDRFSAERPKGSFSTLEIQRTEQGDSAMYLCASSFSEGVETQYFGPGTRLLVL.

The rearrangement joins TRBV6-6 to TRBJ2-7; 8 bases map to TRBD2. The CDR3 loop spans 14 amino acids. V shed 6 bases, J shed 2 bases, and the junction held 6 bases outside the gene matches. Germline V gene lookup returns CDR1 MNHNY and CDR2 SVGAGI (reference sequence). The chain's CDR3 is CASRQAGVPYEQYF. CDR3 DNA: TGTGCCAGCAGACAAGCGGGAGTCCCCTACGAGCAGTACTTC.

The CDR3 DNA sequence: TGCGCCAGCAGCCAAGACCCTTTGAGCCAGTCGGGGTTTTACGAGCAGTACTTC. This translates into CASSQDPLSQSGFYEQYF. The chain has TRBV4-3 and TRBJ2-7; perhaps TRBD2 as D (5 bases). Germline CDR1 reads LGHNA; CDR2 reads YSLEER. CDR3 size: 18 residues. V was clipped by 0 bases and J by 4 bases, with 22 bases between them.

The chain employs TRBV14 and TRBJ2-2; D gene uncertain. This CDR3 contains 14 residues. V lost 1 base and J 7 bases, leaving 10 bases between the germline ends. CDR1 is SGHDN, CDR2 FVKESK, per germline. In nucleotides, the CDR3 is TGTGCCAGCAGCCAAGGGGGTCTTGTCGGGGAGCTGTTTTTT. Protein: CASSQGGLVGELFF.

This chain joins TRBV6-6 and TRBJ1-3; 10 bases are a match to TRBD1. This CDR3 has 16 amino acids. Trimming took 6 bases from V and 10 from J; bases not matched to a gene: 15. Germline-derived CDR1 and CDR2 are MNHNY and SVGAGI (reference sequence). CDR3 sequence (DNA): TGTGCCAGCAGACAGCCGGGACAGGGGCAGGGTGGAACCATATATTTT. It encodes CASRQPGQGQGGTIYF.

This clone has more than one count but fewer than ten. Other DNA sequences in this sample translate to the same CDR3. The rearrangement links TRBV27 to TRBJ2-7; weak D call: TRBD1 (6 bases). V was pared by 4 bases and J by 0 bases, with 7 bases between. This CDR3 spans 13 amino acids. Germline values: CDR1 MNHEY, CDR2 SMNVEV (reference sequence). In nucleotides, the CDR3 is TGTGCCAGCAGTTACAGGGCCTCCTACGAGCAGTACTTC. It yields the protein CASSYRASYEQYF.

The V and J genes are TRBV18 and TRBJ2-3; 7 nucleotides agree with TRBD2. CDR3 length equals 15 residues. Germline trimming cut 0 bases from V and 5 bases from J; bases unmatched to any gene: 5. Per the germline V gene, CDR1 is KGHSH and CDR2 is LQKENI. As DNA, the CDR3 is TGTGCCAGCTCACCACCGGGAGGCGGGGGAGATACGCAGTATTTT. This translates into CASSPPGGGGDTQYF. The entire variable domain, with the rest obtained from reference TRBV18 and TRBJ2-3, is as follows: NAGVMQNPRHLVRRRGQEARLRCSPMKGHSHVYWYRQLPEEGLKFMVYLQKENIIDESGMPKERFSAEFPKEGPSILRIQQVVRGDSAAYFCASSPPGGGGDTQYFGPGTRLTVL.

V usage is TRBV7-9 and J usage is TRBJ2-5; TRBD2 agrees at 16 bases. The closer fit of TRBJ2-7 to the DNA end suggests the J call may be wrong. The length of the CDR3 is 16 residues. Per the germline V gene, CDR1 is SEHNR and CDR2 is FQNEAQ (reference sequence). The CDR3 reads CATPGWGLAGGYEQYF. Here the CDR3 DNA reads TGTGCCACCCCAGGCTGGGGACTAGCGGGAGGGTACGAGCAGTACTTC.

The rearrangement links TRBV30 to TRBJ2-1; D is perhaps TRBD1 (6 bases). The CDR3 extends over 15 amino acids. V was clipped by 2 bases and J by 8 bases, with 19 bases between them. Germline values: CDR1 GTSNPN, CDR2 SVGIG (reference sequence). This CDR3 reads CAWSPEGDLDDEQFF. As DNA, the CDR3 is TGTGCCTGGAGTCCCGAGGGGGATTTAGACGATGAGCAGTTCTTC.

This clone was recorded once. The CDR3 loop is CASSSGIEGEKLFF. The CDR3 region has the DNA TGTGCCAGCAGTTCAGGGATCGAGGGCGAAAAACTGTTTTTT. The chain combines TRBV27 with TRBJ1-4; tentatively, D is TRBD1 (5 bases). Germline V lookup: CDR1 MNHEY, CDR2 SMNVEV (reference sequence). CDR3 length: 14 residues. With 4 bases removed from V and 8 bases from J, the gap between germline ends came to 14 bases.

The genes are TRBV19 and TRBJ2-4; D is perhaps TRBD2 (6 bases). Trimming pared 6 bases from V and 0 bases from J, leaving 15 bases between. This CDR3 has 16 amino acids. Germline CDR1 LNHDA, CDR2 SQIVND (reference sequence). CDR3 in amino acids: CASRQRDSLAKNIQYF. Here the CDR3 DNA reads TGTGCCAGTAGACAACGGGACTCCCTAGCCAAAAACATTCAGTACTTC.